This T cell receptor (beta chain) was documented in a study of T cell responses to AZD1222 COVID-19 vaccine. Across the whole study: Pooled samples include second doses given at about 4 or 12 weeks.

Assay used: immunoSEQ multiplex PCR; TCRdb lists only in-frame clones, some missing. The table shows 90,000 to 110,000 clones, with 85% to 90% occurring only once. Notes on this clone: Its antigen is undetermined.

The CDR3 is 11 amino acids. Germline V CDR1 and CDR2: KGHDR, SFDVKD. V dropped 7 bases and J dropped 5 bases, with 6 bases sitting between them. Findings and limits, study-wide: After the peak T cell response, and only then, were repertoires sampled. The study identified only six AZD1222 recipients as seropositive at baseline. Donors were mostly white British, more females; clonal diversity possibly underestimated.

The chain uses TRBV24-1 and TRBJ2-3; no reliable D call. The sequenced sample was peripheral blood, obtained on day 0 of AZD1222 vaccination. The sequence came from an adult in good health. CDR3 residues: CATRHVDTQYF. The CDR3 DNA follows: TGTGCCACCAGACACGTAGATACGCAGTATTTT.